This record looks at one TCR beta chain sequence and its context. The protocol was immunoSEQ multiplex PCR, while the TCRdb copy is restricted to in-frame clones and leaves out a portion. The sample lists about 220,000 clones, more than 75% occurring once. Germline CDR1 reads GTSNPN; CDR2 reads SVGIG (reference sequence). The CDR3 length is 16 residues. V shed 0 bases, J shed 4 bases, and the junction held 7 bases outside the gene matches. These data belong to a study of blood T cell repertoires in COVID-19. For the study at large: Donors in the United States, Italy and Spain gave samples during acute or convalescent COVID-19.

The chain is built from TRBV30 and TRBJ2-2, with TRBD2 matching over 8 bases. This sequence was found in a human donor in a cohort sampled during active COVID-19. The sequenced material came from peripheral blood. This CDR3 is CAWSVLGAGGTGELFF. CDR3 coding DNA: TGTGCCTGGAGTGTACTAGGGGCGGGGGGCACCGGGGAGCTGTTTTTT.